This T cell receptor (beta chain) is drawn from a study of metastatic and nonmetastatic thyroid tumors. On the study more broadly: Comparative analysis of repertoires was undertaken across blood and tumor or nodule tissue obtained from malignant and benign thyroid patients. General study points: When malignant thyroid tumors were compared with benign nodules, TCR beta diversity was reportedly significantly higher in the malignant tumors. This held in both blood and tumor samples.

This clone was detected many times. No antigen is known for it. The germline CDR1 and CDR2 sequences are LGHDT and YNNKEL (reference sequence). V was trimmed by 4 bases and J by 2 bases, leaving 11 bases between them. The CDR3 consists of 15 residues. Before thyroid surgery, none of the patients had received any treatment. TCRdb called clones again from the PCR reads with MiXCR. The sample has 20,000 to 30,000 clones, around an eighth seen once. This receptor was taken from a female donor with papillary thyroid cancer or a benign thyroid nodule (not recorded which). Some clones in this sample may be carry-over from other donors' samples. This chain connects TRBV3-1 to TRBJ2-2, with D possibly matching TRBD2 (6 bases). The specimen was blood. CDR3 region: CASSRDGGNTGELFF. The CDR3 DNA follows: TGTGCCAGCAGCCGGGACGGGGGAAACACCGGGGAGCTGTTTTTT.